Shown below are 30 T cell receptor beta chains from a single sample sequenced in a study of blood T cell repertoires in COVID-19. Some clones are missing from TCRdb's copy, which holds only in-frame ones; the method was immunoSEQ multiplex PCR. Here the sample spans fewer than 500,000 clones, 80% to 90% being singletons. Sequencing was carried out using peripheral blood. Receptors were obtained from a man between 18 and 29 years old with COVID-19, enrolled during active disease.

This chain links TRBV6-5 with TRBJ2-7; D might be TRBD2 (5 bases). Per the germline V gene, CDR1 is MNHEY and CDR2 is SVGAGI. The CDR3 is made up of 15 amino acids. V lost 6 bases and J 2 bases, leaving 17 bases between the germline ends. This chain's CDR3 is CASSNAEGRAYEQYF. The CDR3 DNA follows: TGTGCCAGCAGCAATGCCGAGGGTCGGGCCTACGAGCAGTACTTC.

This chain links TRBV9 with TRBJ2-4; 8 bases fit TRBD1. The J segment lost 5 bases and the V segment lost 4 bases, leaving 8 bases of the junction unmatched. This CDR3 contains 15 residues. CDR1 is SGDLS, CDR2 YYNGEE, per germline. The CDR3 is CASSLGQGRENIQYF. Written as DNA, the CDR3 is TGTGCCAGCAGCTTAGGACAGGGAAGGGAAAACATTCAGTACTTC. Filled out from reference TRBV9 and TRBJ2-4, the complete variable domain reads DSGVTQTPKHLITATGQRVTLRCSPRSGDLSVYWYQQSLDQGLQFLIQYYNGEERAKGNILERFSAQQFPDLHSELNLSSLELGDSALYFCASSLGQGRENIQYFGAGTRLSVL.

The chain uses TRBV19 and TRBJ1-1; the match to TRBD1 covers 8 bases. Germline CDR1 reads LNHDA; CDR2 reads SQIVND (reference sequence). The CDR3 contains 16 residues. V gave up 4 bases and J gave up 5 bases; unmatched junction bases: 12. The CDR3 region is CASSTRPGQGTTEAFF. The CDR3 DNA is TGTGCCAGTAGTACACGCCCCGGACAGGGTACGACTGAAGCTTTCTTT.

The gene calls are TRBV28 and TRBJ2-2; TRBD1 aligns across 7 bases. With 8 bases clipped from V and 6 bases from J, the junction kept 9 bases outside the gene matches. Germline CDR1 MDHEN, CDR2 SYDVKM. The CDR3 loop spans 14 amino acids. CDR3 sequence reads: CASQPQGSPGELFF. CDR3 bases: TGTGCCAGCCAACCACAGGGGTCGCCCGGGGAGCTGTTTTTT.

The genes are TRBV19 and TRBJ2-7; weak D call: TRBD1 (5 bases). Germline V gene data show CDR1 as LNHDA and CDR2 as SQIVND (reference sequence). This CDR3 has 16 amino acids. V was trimmed by 3 bases and J by 3 bases, leaving 18 bases between them. This chain's CDR3 is CASSIRVRDNFYEQYF. The CDR3 bases are TGTGCCAGTAGTATCAGGGTCAGGGATAACTTCTACGAGCAGTACTTC.

The rearrangement uses TRBV24-1 and TRBJ2-2; D is perhaps TRBD1 (6 bases). The CDR3 is 15 amino acids. Between the trimmed V and J ends, which lost 4 bases and 6 bases, there was a span of 14 bases. The germline V gene has CDR1 KGHDR and CDR2 SFDVKD. The CDR3 sequence: CATSDPGQKPGELFF. CDR3 coding DNA: TGTGCCACCAGTGACCCAGGACAGAAGCCCGGGGAGCTGTTTTTT.

CDR3 nucleotide sequence: TGTGCCAGCAGCTTACAGGGTGTGAACACTGAAGCTTTCTTT. Its protein product is CASSLQGVNTEAFF. The gene calls are TRBV5-4 and TRBJ1-1; TRBD1 is a possible D gene (6 bases). The V gene's germline CDR1 is SGHNT and CDR2 YYREEE (reference sequence). The CDR3 loop spans 14 amino acids. V lost 2 bases, J lost 0 bases, and 8 bases lay in between.

The chain combines TRBV7-2 with TRBJ2-3, with a tentative D call TRBD2 (6 bases). The CDR3 is made up of 16 amino acids. Germline assignment: CDR1 SGHTA and CDR2 FQGNSA. Trimming took 1 base from V and 4 from J, leaving 15 bases between them. The CDR3 bases are TGTGCCAGCAGCTTAGTGCCCGGGAGAGCGGCAGATACGCAGTATTTT. Amino acids: CASSLVPGRAADTQYF.

The J gene is TRBJ1-1, the V gene TRBV7-8; D uncertain. The germline V and J ends were trimmed by 4 bases and 1 base, with 22 bases remaining between them. The CDR3 sequence is 18 residues long. CDR1 is SGHVS and CDR2 is FQNEAQ in the germline V gene. In nucleotides, the CDR3 is TGTGCCAGCAGCTCCCAAAAGAAACGAACAGTGGAGAACACTGAAGCTTTCTTT. Translation gives CASSSQKKRTVENTEAFF.

This chain uses TRBV7-6 with TRBJ2-3; TRBD2 aligns across 12 bases. The V segment lost 5 bases and the J segment 1 base; nucleotides outside the gene matches: 22. Germline CDR1 reads SGHVS; CDR2 reads FNYEAQ. This CDR3 region has 22 residues. CDR3 sequence reads: CASSPRLPLAGGLNFGTDTQYF. In DNA form, the CDR3 reads TGTGCCAGCAGCCCACGCCTCCCTCTAGCGGGGGGGCTAAACTTTGGCACAGATACGCAGTATTTT.

The chain couples TRBV5-1 to TRBJ2-3; 9 bases line up with TRBD2. The J segment lost 7 bases and the V segment lost 0 bases, leaving 6 bases of the junction unmatched. The CDR3 contains 15 residues. The germline V gene encodes CDR1 SGHRS and CDR2 YFSETQ. CDR3 in amino acids: CASSLVPSGTYTQYF. CDR3 coding DNA: TGCGCCAGCAGCTTGGTTCCTAGCGGGACTTATACGCAGTATTTT.

The chain has TRBV6-6 and TRBJ2-7, with D unresolved. From germline, CDR1 is MNHNY and CDR2 SVGAGI (reference sequence). The ends were cut back, 6 bases at V and 4 bases at J, with 10 bases in the middle. CDR3 length equals 12 residues. The CDR3 region is CASSPSGYEQYF. As DNA, the CDR3 is TGTGCCAGCAGCCCTTCGGGTTACGAGCAGTACTTC.

This chain uses TRBV7-9 with TRBJ2-7; 8 nucleotides line up with TRBD1. This CDR3 comprises 12 residues. J lost 11 bases, V lost 4 bases, and 7 bases had no gene match. The germline gives CDR1 SEHNR, CDR2 FQNEAQ (reference sequence). CDR3 region: CASSSAPGGEYF. Written as DNA, the CDR3 is TGTGCCAGCAGCTCAGCGCCAGGGGGCGAGTACTTC.

The chain uses TRBV19 and TRBJ2-7, with D tentatively TRBD1 (6 bases). Per germline, CDR1 LNHDA and CDR2 SQIVND (reference sequence). The CDR3 loop spans 14 amino acids. V lost 5 bases and J lost 1, with 12 bases in between. CDR3 in amino acids: CASSSQDSSYEQYF. DNA for the CDR3: TGTGCCAGTAGTTCACAGGACAGTTCCTACGAGCAGTACTTC. The full variable domain, its missing parts supplied by reference TRBV19 and TRBJ2-7, is DGGITQSPKYLFRKEGQNVTLSCEQNLNHDAMYWYRQDPGQGLRLIYYSQIVNDFQKGDIAEGYSVSREKKESFPLTVTSAQKNPTAFYLCASSSQDSSYEQYFGPGTRLTVT.

The V gene is TRBV29-1, the J gene TRBJ1-1; no clear D gene. CDR1 SQVTM and CDR2 ANQGSEA come from the germline V gene. The CDR3 covers 14 residues. V was shortened by 4 bases and J by 4 bases, with 16 bases between the two germline ends. The chain's CDR3 is CSVGLGVGGTEAFF. In DNA, the CDR3 is TGCAGCGTTGGACTGGGAGTGGGTGGCACTGAAGCTTTCTTT.

The V gene is TRBV20-1, the J gene TRBJ1-1; D is unclear. The V end lost 3 bases, the J end lost 8 bases, and 16 bases lay between the germline ends. The CDR3 covers 13 residues. CDR1 DFQATT and CDR2 SNEGSKA come from the germline V gene (reference sequence). In nucleotides, the CDR3 is TGCAGTGCTAGTGAAGTGGGCCCGACCGAAGCTTTCTTT. Protein: CSASEVGPTEAFF.

The chain employs TRBV9 and TRBJ2-7; 8 positions match TRBD2. This CDR3 contains 14 residues. The germline V gene has CDR1 SGDLS and CDR2 YYNGEE. V dropped 6 bases and J dropped 0; count of bases not matched to a gene: 5. The CDR3 coding sequence is TGTGCCAGCACTAGCGGGTCAGACTCCTACGAGCAGTACTTC. Translated: CASTSGSDSYEQYF.

The chain is built from TRBV20-1 and TRBJ2-1; TRBD2 might be the D (6 bases). V was trimmed by 3 bases and J by 9 bases, leaving 9 bases between them. The germline V gene encodes CDR1 DFQATT and CDR2 SNEGSKA (reference sequence). CDR3 length: 11 amino acids. The CDR3 region is CSASPGLEQFF. The CDR3 nucleotides read TGCAGTGCTAGCCCGGGACTTGAGCAGTTCTTC.

This chain joins TRBV6-5 and TRBJ2-1; TRBD2 matches at 7 bases. Trimming at V came to 6 bases and at J to 5 bases, leaving 7 bases not matched to a gene. Looked up from germline, CDR1 is MNHEY and CDR2 is SVGAGI. The length of the CDR3 is 14 residues. The CDR3 DNA follows: TGTGCCAGCAGGGCCGGGACTACTAACAATGAGCAGTTCTTC. It yields the protein CASRAGTTNNEQFF.

Many counts were recorded for this clone. The rearrangement links TRBV5-4 to TRBJ2-2; D is ambiguous. V was pared by 3 bases and J by 3 bases, with 3 bases between. This CDR3 has 12 amino acids. Germline assignment: CDR1 SGHNT and CDR2 YYREEE (reference sequence). CDR3 sequence: CASSSYTGELFF. The CDR3 region has the DNA TGTGCCAGCAGCTCTTACACCGGGGAGCTGTTTTTT.

This clone was observed once. The V and J genes are TRBV2 and TRBJ1-2, with D unresolved. The germline V gene has CDR1 SNHLY and CDR2 FYNNEI. The CDR3 is 13 amino acids. The V gene lost 6 bases and the J gene lost 3 bases, with 11 bases spanning the gap. The CDR3 region is CASRPQEDYGYTF. The CDR3 region has the DNA TGTGCCAGCAGGCCGCAGGAGGACTATGGCTACACCTTC.

The chain carries TRBV6-4 and TRBJ2-7, with TRBD1 identical over 7 bases. This CDR3 spans 13 amino acids. Germline V gene data show CDR1 as MRHNA and CDR2 as SNTAGT. The V segment lost 9 bases and the J segment 1 base; nucleotides outside the gene matches: 6. CDR3 residues: CARTGIDSYEQYF. The CDR3, as DNA: TGTGCCAGGACAGGGATCGATTCCTACGAGCAGTACTTC.

The chain joins TRBV6-2 or TRBV6-3 to TRBJ1-5; 8 nucleotides align to TRBD1. V trimming: 5 bases; J trimming: 0 bases; junction bases outside the gene matches: 6. Germline CDR1 and CDR2: MNHEY and SVGEGT. CDR3 length equals 16 residues. CDR3 DNA sequence: TGTGCCAGCAGTGGGACAGGCCCTTATAGCAATCAGCCCCAGCATTTT. It is translated as CASSGTGPYSNQPQHF.

The J gene is TRBJ1-3, the V gene TRBV18, with a weak D call TRBD1 (5 bases). This CDR3 has 16 residues. The germline V and J ends were trimmed by 2 bases and 6 bases, with 17 bases remaining between them. Germline loops: CDR1 KGHSH, CDR2 LQKENI. The CDR3 DNA reads as TGTGCCAGCTCACCAATTCGGAGCGACAGCCAAAACACCATATATTTT. Protein sequence: CASSPIRSDSQNTIYF.

The chain joins TRBV19 to TRBJ2-1, with TRBD2 identical over 10 bases. Germline assignment: CDR1 LNHDA and CDR2 SQIVND (reference sequence). CDR3 length equals 15 residues. Germline trimming cut 6 bases from V and 8 bases from J; bases unmatched to any gene: 10. CDR3: CASRDGAGGLDEQFF. CDR3 sequence (DNA): TGTGCCAGTAGAGATGGAGCGGGGGGGCTGGATGAGCAGTTCTTC.

V gene TRBV14 combines with J gene TRBJ2-1, with 7 bases fitting TRBD2. The CDR3 sequence is 16 residues long. V shed 4 bases and J 0 bases; nucleotides not matched to a gene: 6. Germline values: CDR1 SGHDN, CDR2 FVKESK. Here the CDR3 reads CASSRIGGSSYNEQFF. The DNA of the CDR3 is TGTGCCAGCAGCCGCATCGGGGGGAGCTCCTACAATGAGCAGTTCTTC.

The rearrangement links TRBV11-2 to TRBJ1-3; D may be TRBD1 (6 bases). The germline V and J ends were trimmed by 0 bases and 2 bases, with 14 bases remaining between them. Germline V gene lookup returns CDR1 SGHAT and CDR2 FQNNGV. The CDR3 sequence is 17 residues long. The CDR3 bases are TGTGCCAGCAGCTTAGATAATCGGGGGGCTGCTGGAAACACCATATATTTT. This sequence encodes CASSLDNRGAAGNTIYF.

V is TRBV7-9 and J is TRBJ2-2; 8 bases are a match to TRBD1. The CDR3 is made up of 15 amino acids. Germline V gene data show CDR1 as SEHNR and CDR2 as FQNEAQ (reference sequence). The J segment lost 4 bases and the V segment lost 5 bases, leaving 6 bases of the junction unmatched. The DNA for the CDR3 is TGTGCCAGCAGCCGGGGGACAGGAAGCACCGGGGAGCTGTTTTTT. It is translated as CASSRGTGSTGELFF. Drawing the rest from reference TRBV7-9 and TRBJ2-2, the complete variable domain is DTGVSQNPRHKITKRGQNVTFRCDPISEHNRLYWYRQTLGQGPEFLTYFQNEAQLEKSRLLSDRFSAERPKGSFSTLEIQRTEQGDSAMYLCASSRGTGSTGELFFGEGSRLTVL.

The CDR3 DNA is TGTGCCAGCAGCGTAGATGAGGGTCTTCGGCAAGAGACCCAGTACTTC. Residues: CASSVDEGLRQETQYF. The chain has TRBV9 and TRBJ2-5, with D perhaps TRBD2 (5 bases). The CDR3 extends over 16 amino acids. Trimming shortened V by 0 bases and J by 2 bases, and 14 bases separated the two germline ends. CDR1 and CDR2 from the germline V gene are SGDLS and YYNGEE.

Comments on this clone: The sample contains more than one DNA sequence encoding this CDR3. The rearrangement joins TRBV12-3 or TRBV12-4 to TRBJ1-1, with a possible D match to TRBD1 (5 bases). V was trimmed by 2 bases and J by 4 bases, leaving 5 bases between them. CDR3 length: 12 residues. The DNA of the CDR3 is TGTGCCAGCAGTTTACAGGGCACTGAAGCTTTCTTT. It yields the protein CASSLQGTEAFF.